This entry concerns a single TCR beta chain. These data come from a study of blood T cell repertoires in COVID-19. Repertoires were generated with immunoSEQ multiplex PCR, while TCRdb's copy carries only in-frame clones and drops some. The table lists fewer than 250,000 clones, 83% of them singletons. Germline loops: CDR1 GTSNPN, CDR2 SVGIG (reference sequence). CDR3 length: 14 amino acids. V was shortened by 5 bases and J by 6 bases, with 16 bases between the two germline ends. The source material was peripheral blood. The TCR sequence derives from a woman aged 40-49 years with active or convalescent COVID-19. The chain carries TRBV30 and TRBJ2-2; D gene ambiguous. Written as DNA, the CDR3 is TGTGCCTGGTGTCAGTATTCTGGCTCCGGGGAGCTGTTTTTT. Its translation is CAWCQYSGSGELFF.